This entry is about one T cell receptor (beta chain). The CDR3 has 15 residues. Germline lookup yields CDR1 MNHEY and CDR2 SMNVEV (reference sequence). V was pared by 4 bases and J by 6 bases, with 9 bases of the junction left unmatched. These data originate in a study of T cells in Graves' hyperthyroidism and ophthalmopathy. Template material for amplifying TCR beta CDR3 regions consisted of RNA transcripts. Primed by the HTBI set, a first-round RT-PCR was run on the TCR CDR3. TCRdb re-analysed the multiplex PCR reads in MiXCR, keeping a single row per CDR3 protein. The sample has about 500,000 distinct CDR3 sequences, more than 15% seen once.

The material sequenced was blood. The V gene is TRBV27, the J gene TRBJ2-7; TRBD1 aligns across 10 bases. The TCR sequence derives from a woman aged 25 to 39 with Graves' ophthalmopathy. CDR3 loop: CASSSHGTGVVEQYF. CDR3 coding DNA: TGTGCCAGCAGTTCCCACGGGACAGGGGTTGTCGAGCAGTACTTC.